Listed here are 8 T cell receptor beta chains from one sample, sequenced in a study of blood T cell repertoires in COVID-19. Measured with immunoSEQ multiplex PCR; TCRdb has only the in-frame clones, and not every one. The data show roughly 400,000 clones, with 88% seen just once and 1.4% held by the top ten. Sequenced: PBMCs or T cells enriched from blood (not recorded which). These TCRs come from a woman between 18 and 29 years old who had been exposed to COVID-19.

This clone was picked up a small number of times. This chain connects TRBV2 to TRBJ1-5; D is unresolved. Germline V lookup: CDR1 SNHLY, CDR2 FYNNEI. This CDR3 is 13 amino acids long. V lost 6 bases, J lost 1 base, and 7 bases lay in between. The chain's CDR3 is CASREMSNQPQHF. CDR3 DNA sequence: TGTGCCAGCAGAGAGATGAGCAATCAGCCCCAGCATTTT.

The chain has TRBV27 and TRBJ2-7; D is perhaps TRBD1 (6 bases). Germline V gene data show CDR1 as MNHEY and CDR2 as SMNVEV (reference sequence). This CDR3 has 13 residues. V lost 5 bases, J lost 3 bases, and 11 bases lay in between. CDR3: CASSQDRNYEQYF. Here the CDR3 DNA reads TGTGCCAGCAGTCAAGACAGGAACTACGAGCAGTACTTC.

This chain connects TRBV28 to TRBJ2-7; 10 bases align to TRBD1. The ends lost 8 bases at V and 7 bases at J; junction bases unmatched: 11. CDR1 MDHEN and CDR2 SYDVKM come from the germline V gene. The CDR3 runs to 14 residues. The CDR3 DNA sequence: TGTGCCAGCCTATCCGGACAGGGGGGATGGGAGCAGTACTTC. It codes for CASLSGQGGWEQYF.

This chain joins TRBV30 and TRBJ1-2; maybe TRBD1 (5 bases). Germline CDR1 and CDR2: GTSNPN and SVGIG (reference sequence). The CDR3 loop spans 14 amino acids. V was pared by 3 bases and J by 5 bases, with 16 bases between. Here the CDR3 DNA reads TGTGCCTGGAGCCTCCTCCCTGGGACTTATGGCTACACCTTC. The encoded protein is CAWSLLPGTYGYTF.

For this clone: The sample has other DNA sequences that encode this CDR3 too. The genes are TRBV6-2 or TRBV6-3 and TRBJ1-1; no clear D. This CDR3 spans 12 amino acids. The germline V gene has CDR1 MNHEY and CDR2 SVGEGT. Trimming shortened V by 0 bases and J by 4 bases, and 3 bases separated the two germline ends. The CDR3 coding sequence is TGTGCCAGCAGTTACTCGAGCACTGAAGCTTTCTTT. Protein sequence: CASSYSSTEAFF.

The rearrangement links TRBV19 to TRBJ1-6; 7 bases agree with TRBD1. The germline gives CDR1 LNHDA, CDR2 SQIVND (reference sequence). The V gene end was trimmed by 6 bases and the J gene end by 6 bases; junction bases not matched to a gene: 8. The CDR3 contains 15 residues. The CDR3 region is CASRKPGQSNSPLHF. The CDR3, as DNA: TGTGCCAGTAGGAAGCCGGGACAGAGTAATTCACCCCTCCACTTT.

The J gene is TRBJ2-6, the V gene TRBV14, with 7 bases that match TRBD1. V shed 4 bases and J 4 bases; nucleotides not matched to a gene: 7. Per germline, CDR1 SGHDN and CDR2 FVKESK. The CDR3 spans 16 residues. The CDR3 DNA follows: TGTGCCAGCAGCCTAATAGGGGGCTCGGGGGCCAACGTCCTGACTTTC. Its protein is CASSLIGGSGANVLTF. The whole variable domain, remainder taken from reference TRBV14 and TRBJ2-6, is EAGVTQFPSHSVIEKGQTVTLRCDPISGHDNLYWYRRVMGKEIKFLLHFVKESKQDESGMPNNRFLAERTGGTYSTLKVQPAELEDSGVYFCASSLIGGSGANVLTFGAGSRLTVL.

The chain recombines TRBV18 with TRBJ1-1; 9 bases align to TRBD1. V trimming: 6 bases; J trimming: 4 bases; junction bases outside the gene matches: 6. Germline V lookup: CDR1 KGHSH, CDR2 LQKENI. The CDR3 totals 14 residues. CDR3 DNA sequence: TGTGCCAGCTCTGTGGGACAGGGCGGCACTGAAGCTTTCTTT. As protein: CASSVGQGGTEAFF.